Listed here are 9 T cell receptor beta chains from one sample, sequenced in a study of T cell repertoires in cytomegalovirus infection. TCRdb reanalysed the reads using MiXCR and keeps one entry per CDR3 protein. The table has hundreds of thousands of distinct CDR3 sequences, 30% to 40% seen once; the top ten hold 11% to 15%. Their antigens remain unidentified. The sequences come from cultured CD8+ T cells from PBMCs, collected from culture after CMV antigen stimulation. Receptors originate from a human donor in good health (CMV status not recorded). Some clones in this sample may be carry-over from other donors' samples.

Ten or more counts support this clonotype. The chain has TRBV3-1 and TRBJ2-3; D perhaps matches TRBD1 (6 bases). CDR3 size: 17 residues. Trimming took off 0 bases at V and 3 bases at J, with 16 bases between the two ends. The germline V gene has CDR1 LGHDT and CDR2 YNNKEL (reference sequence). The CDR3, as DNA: TGTGCCAGCAGCCAAGATATTATTACAGGGCGGACAGATACGCAGTATTTT. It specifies CASSQDIITGRTDTQYF.

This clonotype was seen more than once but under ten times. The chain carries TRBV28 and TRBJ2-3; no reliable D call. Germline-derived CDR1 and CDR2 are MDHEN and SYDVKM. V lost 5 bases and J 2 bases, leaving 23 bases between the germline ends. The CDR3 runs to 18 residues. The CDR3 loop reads CASSLSFSTDSLTDTQYF. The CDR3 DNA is TGTGCCAGCAGTCTGTCCTTCTCAACAGACTCCCTCACAGATACGCAGTATTTT.

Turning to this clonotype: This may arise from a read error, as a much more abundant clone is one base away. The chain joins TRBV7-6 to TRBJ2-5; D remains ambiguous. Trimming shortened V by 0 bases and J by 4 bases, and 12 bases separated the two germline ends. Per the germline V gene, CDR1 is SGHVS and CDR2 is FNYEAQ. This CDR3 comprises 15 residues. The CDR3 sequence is CASSLALAAPETQYF. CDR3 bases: TGTGCCAGCAGCTTAGCGCTGGCAGCCCCAGAGACCCAGTACTTC.

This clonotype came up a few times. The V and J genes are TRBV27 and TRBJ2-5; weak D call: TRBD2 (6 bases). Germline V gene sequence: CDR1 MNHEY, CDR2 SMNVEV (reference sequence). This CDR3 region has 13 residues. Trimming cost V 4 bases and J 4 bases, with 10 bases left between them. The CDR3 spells CASSYHGGETQYF. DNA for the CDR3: TGTGCCAGCAGTTACCACGGGGGAGAGACCCAGTACTTC.

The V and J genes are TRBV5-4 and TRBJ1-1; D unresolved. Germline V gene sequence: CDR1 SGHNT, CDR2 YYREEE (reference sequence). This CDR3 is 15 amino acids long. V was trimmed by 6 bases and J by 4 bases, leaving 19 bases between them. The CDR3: CASTVLGGLGTEAFF. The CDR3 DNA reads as TGTGCCAGCACCGTCCTGGGCGGACTCGGCACTGAAGCTTTCTTT.

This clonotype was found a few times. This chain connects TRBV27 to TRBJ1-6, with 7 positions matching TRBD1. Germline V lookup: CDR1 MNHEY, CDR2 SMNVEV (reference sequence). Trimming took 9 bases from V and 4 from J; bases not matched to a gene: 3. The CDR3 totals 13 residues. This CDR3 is CASGTEYNSPLHF. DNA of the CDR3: TGTGCCAGTGGGACAGAGTATAATTCACCCCTCCACTTT.

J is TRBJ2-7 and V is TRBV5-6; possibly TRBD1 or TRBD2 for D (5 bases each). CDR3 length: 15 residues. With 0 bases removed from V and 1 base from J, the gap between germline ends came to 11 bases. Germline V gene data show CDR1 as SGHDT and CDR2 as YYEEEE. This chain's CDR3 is CASSLGFGGSYEQYF. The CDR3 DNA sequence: TGTGCCAGCAGCTTGGGCTTTGGGGGTTCCTACGAGCAGTACTTC.

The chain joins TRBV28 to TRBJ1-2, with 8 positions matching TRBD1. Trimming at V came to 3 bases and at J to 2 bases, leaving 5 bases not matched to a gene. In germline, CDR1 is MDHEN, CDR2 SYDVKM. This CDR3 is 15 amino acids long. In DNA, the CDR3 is TGTGCCAGCAGTTTTCTAAGGACAGGGAACTATGGCTACACCTTC. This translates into CASSFLRTGNYGYTF.

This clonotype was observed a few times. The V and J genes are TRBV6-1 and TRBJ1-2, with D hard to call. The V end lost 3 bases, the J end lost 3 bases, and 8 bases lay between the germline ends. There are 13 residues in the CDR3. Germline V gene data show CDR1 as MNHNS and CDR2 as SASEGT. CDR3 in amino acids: CASSDNKDYGYTF. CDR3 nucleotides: TGTGCCAGCAGTGATAATAAGGACTATGGCTACACCTTC.